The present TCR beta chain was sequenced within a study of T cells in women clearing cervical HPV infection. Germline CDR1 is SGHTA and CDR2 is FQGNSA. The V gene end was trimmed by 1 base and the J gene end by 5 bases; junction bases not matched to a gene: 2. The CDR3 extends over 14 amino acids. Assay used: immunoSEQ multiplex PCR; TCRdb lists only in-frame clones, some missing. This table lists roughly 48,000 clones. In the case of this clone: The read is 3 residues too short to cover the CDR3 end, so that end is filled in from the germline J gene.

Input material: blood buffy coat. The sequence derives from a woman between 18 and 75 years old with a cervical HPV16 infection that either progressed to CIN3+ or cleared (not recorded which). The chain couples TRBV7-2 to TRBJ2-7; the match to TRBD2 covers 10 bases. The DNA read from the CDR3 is TGTGCCAGCAGCTTAGTTCTAGCGGGAGACGAG. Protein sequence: CASSLVLAGDE. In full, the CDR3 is CASSLVLAGDEQYF.